The 22 T cell receptor beta chains below come from one sample, sequenced in a study of OX40 agonist ivuxolimab in advanced cancers. Here immunoSEQ multiplex PCR was the method, and the copy in TCRdb shows in-frame clones only, minus some. The sample yields roughly 76,000 clones, roughly 92% seen once. Sequenced here: CD4+ or CD8+ T cells sorted from blood, sampled in a trial of the OX40 agonist ivuxolimab. These receptors originate from an adult with an advanced solid tumor such as melanoma, head and neck, liver or kidney cancer.

V is TRBV9 and J is TRBJ1-2; the D gene is possibly TRBD1 (6 bases). V lost 4 bases to trimming and J lost 3 bases, with 19 bases between them. The germline CDR1 and CDR2 sequences are SGDLS and YYNGEE. The CDR3 spans 16 residues. The CDR3 loop reads CASSPSGQGTHYGYTF. The CDR3 DNA follows: TGTGCCAGCAGCCCGTCGGGGCAGGGGACCCACTATGGCTACACCTTC.

The chain has TRBV7-8 and TRBJ2-5; maybe TRBD1 (7 bases). The CDR3 spans 15 residues. CDR1 SGHVS and CDR2 FQNEAQ come from the germline V gene. The V and J ends lost 2 bases and 5 bases respectively, with 15 bases between them. CDR3 sequence reads: CASSLRQGEVETQYF. In DNA form, the CDR3 reads TGTGCCAGCAGCTTACGGCAGGGGGAGGTGGAGACCCAGTACTTC.

The J gene is TRBJ1-1, the V gene TRBV19, with D perhaps matching TRBD1 (6 bases). The V end lost 1 base, the J end lost 4 bases, and 13 bases lay between the germline ends. The CDR3 runs to 15 residues. Germline V gene data show CDR1 as LNHDA and CDR2 as SQIVND (reference sequence). CDR3 nucleotide sequence: TGTGCCAGTAGTATAGTTCCAGGGGTGGGCACTGAAGCTTTCTTT. It yields the protein CASSIVPGVGTEAFF.

This chain uses TRBV29-1 with TRBJ1-4, with TRBD1 matching over 7 bases. V gave up 4 bases and J gave up 4 bases; unmatched junction bases: 3. This CDR3 region has 13 residues. Germline assignment: CDR1 SQVTM and CDR2 ANQGSEA. The CDR3 nucleotides are TGCAGCGTTGCAGCAGGGGGTAATGAAAAACTGTTTTTT. It encodes CSVAAGGNEKLFF. The complete variable domain, with remaining parts taken from reference TRBV29-1 and TRBJ1-4, reads SAVISQKPSRDICQRGTSLTIQCQVDSQVTMMFWYRQQPGQSLTLIATANQGSEATYESGFVIDKFPISRPNLTFSTLTVSNMSPEDSSIYLCSVAAGGNEKLFFGSGTQLSVL.

The chain couples TRBV28 to TRBJ2-1, with 8 bases fitting TRBD2. The V segment lost 6 bases and the J segment 6 bases; nucleotides outside the gene matches: 7. This CDR3 contains 14 residues. Germline CDR1 is MDHEN and CDR2 is SYDVKM. CDR3 bases: TGTGCCAGCAGGCCGGGACTAGTTTTCAATGAGCAGTTCTTC. This sequence encodes CASRPGLVFNEQFF. The complete variable domain, with remaining parts taken from reference TRBV28 and TRBJ2-1, reads DVKVTQSSRYLVKRTGEKVFLECVQDMDHENMFWYRQDPGLGLRLIYFSYDVKMKEKGDIPEGYSVSREKKERFSLILESASTNQTSMYLCASRPGLVFNEQFFGPGTRLTVL.

This clone has a handful of counts. This chain links TRBV9 with TRBJ1-1; D gene ambiguous. Germline lookup yields CDR1 SGDLS and CDR2 YYNGEE. V shed 3 bases and J shed 3 bases, with 9 bases lying between them. The length of the CDR3 is 13 residues. The CDR3 DNA reads as TGTGCCAGCAGCGGAGGGTGGGACACTGAAGCTTTCTTT. It translates to CASSGGWDTEAFF.

This clone was counted a single time. The rearrangement joins TRBV27 to TRBJ1-6; possibly TRBD1 for D (5 bases). With 0 bases removed from V and 3 bases from J, the gap between germline ends came to 9 bases. Germline V gene data show CDR1 as MNHEY and CDR2 as SMNVEV (reference sequence). There are 16 residues in the CDR3. CDR3: CASSLSRGDYNSPLHF. The CDR3, as DNA: TGTGCCAGCAGTTTATCGAGAGGGGACTATAATTCACCCCTCCACTTT.

This chain's CDR3 is CASSMGAWDSPLHF. CDR3 DNA: TGTGCCAGTAGTATGGGGGCTTGGGATTCACCCCTCCACTTT. The chain joins TRBV19 to TRBJ1-6; TRBD1 is a possible D gene (6 bases). Germline assignment: CDR1 LNHDA and CDR2 SQIVND (reference sequence). CDR3 length equals 14 residues. V was trimmed by 3 bases and J by 8 bases, leaving 11 bases between them. Together with reference TRBV19 and TRBJ1-6, the CDR3 gives the full variable domain: DGGITQSPKYLFRKEGQNVTLSCEQNLNHDAMYWYRQDPGQGLRLIYYSQIVNDFQKGDIAEGYSVSREKKESFPLTVTSAQKNPTAFYLCASSMGAWDSPLHFGNGTRLTVT.

The chain links TRBV9 to TRBJ1-2; D not certain. Germline-derived CDR1 and CDR2 are SGDLS and YYNGEE. The CDR3 has 14 residues. Trimming took 4 bases from V and 6 from J, leaving 16 bases between them. CDR3 in DNA: TGTGCCAGCAGCCCACGAGGTGGTGCTGATGGCTACACCTTC. It codes for CASSPRGGADGYTF.

CDR3 residues: CASSMGHLAGNQPQHF. CDR3 coding DNA: TGTGCCAGTAGTATGGGACACTTAGCTGGCAATCAGCCCCAGCATTTT. This rearrangement joins TRBV19 to TRBJ1-5; possibly TRBD1 for D (6 bases). The CDR3 is 16 residues long. Germline lookup yields CDR1 LNHDA and CDR2 SQIVND (reference sequence). The ends were cut back, 3 bases at V and 2 bases at J, with 14 bases in the middle.

V usage is TRBV5-6 and J usage is TRBJ1-1; no clear D gene. Germline-derived CDR1 and CDR2 are SGHDT and YYEEEE. The length of the CDR3 is 16 residues. With 0 bases removed from V and 0 bases from J, the gap between germline ends came to 12 bases. CDR3 residues: CASSLVGPIVNTEAFF. Written as DNA, the CDR3 is TGTGCCAGCAGCTTGGTCGGCCCGATCGTGAACACTGAAGCTTTCTTT.

This chain connects TRBV9 to TRBJ1-4; 10 bases fit TRBD1. Germline V gene sequence: CDR1 SGDLS, CDR2 YYNGEE. V was pared by 0 bases and J by 6 bases, with 2 bases of the junction left unmatched. The CDR3 is 15 residues long. CDR3 sequence (DNA): TGTGCCAGCAGCGTAGGAGGGACAGGGGATGAAAAACTGTTTTTT. This codes for CASSVGGTGDEKLFF.

V is TRBV5-8 and J is TRBJ1-5; 7 bases line up with TRBD1. With 5 bases clipped from V and 3 bases from J, the junction kept 14 bases outside the gene matches. The CDR3 runs 17 residues. Germline V gene sequence: CDR1 SGHTS, CDR2 YDEGEE. As DNA, the CDR3 is TGTGCCAGCAGACGCGGGACGAGACAGGGTTACAATCAGCCCCAGCATTTT. It is translated as CASRRGTRQGYNQPQHF.

The chain has TRBV9 and TRBJ1-2; D not certain. The CDR3 contains 13 residues. Trimming took 0 bases from V and 8 from J, leaving 11 bases between them. Germline CDR1 SGDLS, CDR2 YYNGEE. DNA of the CDR3: TGTGCCAGCAGCGTAGTTCCCTCTCAGGGCTACACCTTC. Protein product: CASSVVPSQGYTF. Based on the CDR3 plus reference TRBV9 and TRBJ1-2, the full variable domain is DSGVTQTPKHLITATGQRVTLRCSPRSGDLSVYWYQQSLDQGLQFLIQYYNGEERAKGNILERFSAQQFPDLHSELNLSSLELGDSALYFCASSVVPSQGYTFGSGTRLTVV.

The chain carries TRBV21-1 and TRBJ2-4; TRBD1, as called in the table, went unchecked against the DNA. TRBV21-1 is classified as a pseudogene. This CDR3 is 14 amino acids long. CDR3 in amino acids: CASRACQAKNIQYF. As DNA, the CDR3 is TGTGCCAGCAGGGCCTGCCAAGCCAAAAACATTCAGTACTTC.

This chain joins TRBV7-9 and TRBJ2-3, with 8 nucleotides matching TRBD2. Losses at the gene ends were 4 bases for V and 8 bases for J; bases not matched to a gene: 14. CDR1 is SEHNR, CDR2 FQNEAQ, per germline (reference sequence). The CDR3 extends over 16 amino acids. CDR3 in amino acids: CASSSPSLGGGLTQYF. The CDR3 nucleotides read TGTGCCAGCAGCTCCCCCTCCCTGGGCGGGGGGCTTACGCAGTATTTT.

With regard to this clone: This sample includes further DNA sequences coding for the same CDR3. The V and J genes are TRBV9 and TRBJ2-3, with D perhaps matching TRBD1 (6 bases). The CDR3 is made up of 16 amino acids. Germline V CDR1 and CDR2: SGDLS, YYNGEE. Trimming took off 0 bases at V and 3 bases at J, with 14 bases between the two ends. The CDR3 region has the DNA TGTGCCAGCAGCGTAGAGGGCAGGGGTGGTACAGATACGCAGTATTTT. Translating gives CASSVEGRGGTDTQYF.

This chain connects TRBV13 to TRBJ2-1, with 7 bases identical to TRBD2. The CDR3 totals 14 residues. The germline gives CDR1 PRHDT, CDR2 FYEKMQ (reference sequence). The V gene end was trimmed by 5 bases and the J gene end by 3 bases; junction bases not matched to a gene: 4. Here the CDR3 reads CASSGRDYYNEQFF. DNA for the CDR3: TGTGCCAGCAGCGGCCGGGACTACTACAATGAGCAGTTCTTC.

The V and J genes are TRBV7-8 and TRBJ2-1; 13 bases are a match to TRBD2. The CDR3 contains 18 residues. The V gene's germline CDR1 is SGHVS and CDR2 FQNEAQ. V was clipped by 5 bases and J by 2 bases; unmatched bases: 9. The CDR3 here is CASSARVTSGGPYNEQFF. The CDR3, as DNA: TGTGCCAGCAGCGCCCGTGTGACTAGCGGGGGGCCCTACAATGAGCAGTTCTTC.

This chain joins TRBV6-5 and TRBJ2-4; 7 bases match TRBD1. CDR1 and CDR2 from the germline V gene are MNHEY and SVGAGI. The CDR3 spans 15 residues. V was pared by 5 bases and J by 0 bases, with 4 bases of the junction left unmatched. CDR3 loop: CASSATGLAKNIQYF. In DNA, the CDR3 is TGTGCCAGCAGTGCGACAGGGCTAGCCAAAAACATTCAGTACTTC.

This chain uses TRBV2 with TRBJ2-7, with D hard to call. Deletions cut 7 bases from V and 0 bases from J, with 10 bases between. The CDR3 loop spans 13 amino acids. Germline V gene sequence: CDR1 SNHLY, CDR2 FYNNEI. CDR3 protein: CASTRTVSYEQYF. CDR3 nucleotides: TGTGCCAGCACCAGGACGGTCTCCTACGAGCAGTACTTC.

The V and J genes are TRBV5-1 and TRBJ2-5; TRBD1 or TRBD2 may be the D gene (6 bases each). Germline CDR1 reads SGHRS; CDR2 reads YFSETQ. The CDR3 spans 15 residues. Trimming took off 0 bases at V and 5 bases at J, with 14 bases between the two ends. CDR3 protein: CASSLEGGSGETQYF. The CDR3 bases are TGCGCCAGCAGCTTGGAAGGGGGGAGCGGGGAGACCCAGTACTTC.